The source of this TCR beta chain is a study of T cells in Graves' hyperthyroidism and ophthalmopathy. Study outcomes and limitations: Most thyroid clonotypes with frequency above 0.001 were detected in blood.

Exclusion followed for patients with uncontrolled infection, other autoimmune disease, pregnancy or lactation. Germline trimming cut 4 bases from V and 3 bases from J; bases unmatched to any gene: 9. Germline assignment: CDR1 SQVTM and CDR2 ANQGSEA. This CDR3 has 14 amino acids. Remarks on this clonotype: The antigen remains undetermined.

RNA transcripts provided the source from which TCR beta CDR3 regions were amplified. HTBI primers drove first-round RT-PCR of the TCR CDR3. TCRdb re-called the multiplex PCR reads through MiXCR, storing one row per CDR3 protein. The sample gives roughly 500,000 distinct CDR3 sequences, 46% of which show up once; 35% to 50% is in the top ten. The V gene is TRBV29-1, the J gene TRBJ2-7, with TRBD1 identical over 7 bases. Sequences were obtained from peripheral blood or thyroid tissue (not recorded which). The source is an adult woman with Graves' disease, either hyperthyroidism or ophthalmopathy (not recorded which). The CDR3 DNA sequence: TGCAGCGTTGTTGCCGGGACAGCTGTCTACGAGCAGTACTTC. Translating gives CSVVAGTAVYEQYF.